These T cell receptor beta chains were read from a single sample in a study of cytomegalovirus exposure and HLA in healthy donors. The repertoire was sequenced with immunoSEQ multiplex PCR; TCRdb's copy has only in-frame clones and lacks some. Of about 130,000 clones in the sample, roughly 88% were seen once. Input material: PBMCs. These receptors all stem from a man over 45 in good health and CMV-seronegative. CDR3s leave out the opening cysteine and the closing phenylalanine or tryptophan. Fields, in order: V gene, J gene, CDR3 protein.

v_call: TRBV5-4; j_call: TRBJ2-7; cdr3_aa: ASSLGTGETYEQY
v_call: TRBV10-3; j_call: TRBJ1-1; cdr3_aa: ASSEIDSSTEAF
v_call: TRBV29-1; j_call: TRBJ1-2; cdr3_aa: SGRTGNYGYT
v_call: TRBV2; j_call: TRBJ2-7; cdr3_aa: ASSLRAGGPYEQY
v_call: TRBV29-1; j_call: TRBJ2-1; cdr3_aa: SVEVRGALIKNEQF
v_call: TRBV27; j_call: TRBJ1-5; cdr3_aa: ASRPTGNQPQH
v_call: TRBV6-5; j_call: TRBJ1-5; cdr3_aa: ASSTGRGQPQH
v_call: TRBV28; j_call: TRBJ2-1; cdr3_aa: ASSSLAGGAYNEQF
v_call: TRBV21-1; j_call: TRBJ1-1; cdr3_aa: ASSRDKNTEAF
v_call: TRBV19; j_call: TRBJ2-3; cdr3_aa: ASKGTGLDADTQY
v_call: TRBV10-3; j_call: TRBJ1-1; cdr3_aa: AISGSGAVGTEAF
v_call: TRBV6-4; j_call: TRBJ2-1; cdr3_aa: ASSDSLAGGPGEQF
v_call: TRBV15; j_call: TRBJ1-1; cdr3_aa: ATSRSREAF
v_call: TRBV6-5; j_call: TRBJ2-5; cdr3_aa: ASSYQTSPETQY
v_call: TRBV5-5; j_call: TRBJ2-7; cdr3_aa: ASSLAPGVPYEQY
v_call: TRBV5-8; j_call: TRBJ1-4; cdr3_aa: ASSLGDRRSEKLF
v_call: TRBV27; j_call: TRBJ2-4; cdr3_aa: ASSFGGGAYIQY
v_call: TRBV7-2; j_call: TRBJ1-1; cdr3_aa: ASSLPFSMYLNTEAF
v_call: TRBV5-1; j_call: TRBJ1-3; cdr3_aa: ASSLQGSSGNTIY
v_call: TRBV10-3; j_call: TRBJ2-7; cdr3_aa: AVRPQGANEQY
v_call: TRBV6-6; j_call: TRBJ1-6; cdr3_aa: ASSGTGGADSPLH
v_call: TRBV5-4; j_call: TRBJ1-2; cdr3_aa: ASSLRGEVGYT
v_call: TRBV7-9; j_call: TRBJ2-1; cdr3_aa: ASSLVNNNEQF
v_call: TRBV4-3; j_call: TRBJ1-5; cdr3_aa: ASSQGSEPNQPQH
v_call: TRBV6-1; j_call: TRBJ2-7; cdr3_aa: ASLPGQGYEQY
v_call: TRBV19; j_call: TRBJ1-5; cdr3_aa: ASSTQGIRNQPQH
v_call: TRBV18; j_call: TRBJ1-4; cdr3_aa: ASSPSTGFGEKLF
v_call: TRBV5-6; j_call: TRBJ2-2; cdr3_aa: ASRDSGLLQGELF
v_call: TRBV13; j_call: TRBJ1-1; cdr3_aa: ASSQGHTEAF
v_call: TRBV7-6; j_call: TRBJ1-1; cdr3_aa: ASSATGALEAF
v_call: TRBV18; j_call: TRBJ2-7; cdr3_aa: ASSPPGVSYEQY
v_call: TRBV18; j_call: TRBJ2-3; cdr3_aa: ASSPTGSSTDTQY
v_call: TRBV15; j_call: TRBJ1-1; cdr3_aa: ASHSGGGGTEAF
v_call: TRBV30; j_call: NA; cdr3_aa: ASQRGPYEQY
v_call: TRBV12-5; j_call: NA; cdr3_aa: ASGFEPIHYEQY
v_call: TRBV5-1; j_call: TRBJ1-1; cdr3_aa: ASSLVGGSNTEAF
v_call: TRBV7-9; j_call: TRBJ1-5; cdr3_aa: ASSPGGFSNQPQH
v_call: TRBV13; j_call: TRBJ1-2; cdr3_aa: ASSLVLFFYGYT
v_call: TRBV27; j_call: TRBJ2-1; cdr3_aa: ASSHRGTEQF
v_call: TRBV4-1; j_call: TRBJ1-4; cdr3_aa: ASSQALEEKLF
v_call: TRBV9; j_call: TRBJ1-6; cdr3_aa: ASSPRGLGNSPLH
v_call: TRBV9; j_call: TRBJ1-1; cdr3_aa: ASRLGQGSTEAF
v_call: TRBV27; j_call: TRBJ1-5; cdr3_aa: ASSLQGAGQPQH
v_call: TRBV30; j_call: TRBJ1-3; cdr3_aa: AWMRQGASGNTIY
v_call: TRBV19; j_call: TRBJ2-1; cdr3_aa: ASSMGPSSYNEQF
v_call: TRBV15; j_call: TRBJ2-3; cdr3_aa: ATSRDFTDTQY
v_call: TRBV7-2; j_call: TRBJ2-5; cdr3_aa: ASSLDGEETQY
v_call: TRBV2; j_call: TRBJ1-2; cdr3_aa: ASSKPGQTYNYGYT
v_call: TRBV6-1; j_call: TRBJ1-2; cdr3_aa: ASSERTSGGYT
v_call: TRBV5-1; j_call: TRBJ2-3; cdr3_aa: ASRDGRLGGADTQY
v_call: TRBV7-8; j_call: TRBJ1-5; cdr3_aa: ASSLVRVSNQPQH
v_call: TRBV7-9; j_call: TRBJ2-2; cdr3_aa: ASSSLTSGGENTGELF
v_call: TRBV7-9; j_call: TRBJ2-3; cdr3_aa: ASSQWDIRADTQY
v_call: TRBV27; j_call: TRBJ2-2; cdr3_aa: ASSSLIHRAGELF
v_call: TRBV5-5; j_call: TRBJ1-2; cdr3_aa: ASSPVGGVIGYT
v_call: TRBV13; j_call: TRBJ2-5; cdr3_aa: ASSLGLAQETQY
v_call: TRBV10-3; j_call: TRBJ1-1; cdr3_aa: AIRQGLNTEAF
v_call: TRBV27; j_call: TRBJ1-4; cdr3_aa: ASAKTATNEKLF
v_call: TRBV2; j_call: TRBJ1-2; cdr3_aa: ASRRDRGHNGYT
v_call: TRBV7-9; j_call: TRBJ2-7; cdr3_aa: ASSIDPGHITYEQY